One T cell receptor (beta chain) is described in this entry. The data derive from a study of blood T cell repertoires in COVID-19. Study summary: PBMCs, B-cell-depleted T cells, or T cells were the source of the cDNA or gDNA that made up the material.

The table came from immunoSEQ multiplex PCR; TCRdb's copy has only in-frame clones and leaves some out. There are nearly 45,000 clones in the sample; roughly 80% occur only once, and over 13% lies in the top ten. The TCR originated in a human donor in a cohort sampled during active COVID-19. Sequenced: peripheral blood.

The CDR3 is CATSDPDRVAYNEQFF. The CDR3 DNA sequence: TGTGCCACCAGTGACCCTGACAGGGTAGCCTACAATGAGCAGTTCTTC. The chain carries TRBV24-1 and TRBJ2-1; TRBD1 matches at 7 bases. This CDR3 is 16 amino acids long. The V segment lost 4 bases and the J segment 2 bases; nucleotides outside the gene matches: 7. Looked up from germline, CDR1 is KGHDR and CDR2 is SFDVKD.